Detailed here is one T cell receptor (beta chain). This entry is derived from a study of Graves' ophthalmopathy and Graves' hyperthyroidism. Germline V gene data show CDR1 as SNHLY and CDR2 as FYNNEI. V shed 2 bases and J 11 bases; nucleotides not matched to a gene: 6. The CDR3 extends over 15 amino acids. Scientists amplified the TCR beta CDR3 regions from RNA transcripts. Investigators did first-round RT-PCR with HTBI primers, then second-round multiplex PCR. TCRdb passed the multiplex PCR reads through MiXCR, listing each CDR3 protein once. This table holds 600,000 to 950,000 distinct CDR3 sequences, around 40% found once.

This chain joins TRBV2 and TRBJ1-6; 10 bases align to TRBD1. This TCR was sampled from an adult man with Graves' ophthalmopathy. Source material: peripheral blood. The chain's CDR3 is CASSEWDRGGPPLHF. CDR3 coding DNA: TGTGCCAGCAGTGAATGGGACAGGGGCGGTCCACCCCTCCACTTT.